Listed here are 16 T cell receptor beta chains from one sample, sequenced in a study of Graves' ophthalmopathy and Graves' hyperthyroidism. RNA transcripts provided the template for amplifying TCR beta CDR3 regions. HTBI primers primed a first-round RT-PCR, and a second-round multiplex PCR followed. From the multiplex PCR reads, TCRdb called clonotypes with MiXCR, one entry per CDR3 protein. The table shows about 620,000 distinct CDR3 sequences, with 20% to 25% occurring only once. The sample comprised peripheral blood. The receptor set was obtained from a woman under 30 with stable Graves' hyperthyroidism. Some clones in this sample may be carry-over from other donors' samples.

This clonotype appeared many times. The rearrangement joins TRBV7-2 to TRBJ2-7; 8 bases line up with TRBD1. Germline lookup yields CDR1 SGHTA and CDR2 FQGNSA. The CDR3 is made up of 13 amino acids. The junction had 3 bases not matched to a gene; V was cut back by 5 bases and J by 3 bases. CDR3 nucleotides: TGTGCCAGCAGCGACGACAGGGGCTACGAGCAGTACTTC. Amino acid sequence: CASSDDRGYEQYF.

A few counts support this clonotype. Here the CDR3 DNA reads TGCGCCAGCAGCTCTAGCGGGATGTACCAAGAGACCCAGTACTTC. It is translated as CASSSSGMYQETQYF. The chain carries TRBV5-1 and TRBJ2-5, with 9 bases that match TRBD2. Germline assignment: CDR1 SGHRS and CDR2 YFSETQ. After removal of 3 bases from V and 0 bases from J, the junction contained 3 bases not matched to a gene. This CDR3 is built from 15 residues.

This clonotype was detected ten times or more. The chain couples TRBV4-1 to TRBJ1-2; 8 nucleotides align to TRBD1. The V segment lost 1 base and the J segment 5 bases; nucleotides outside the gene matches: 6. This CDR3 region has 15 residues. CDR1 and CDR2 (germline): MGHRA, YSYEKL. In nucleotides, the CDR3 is TGCGCCAGCAGCCAAGTGGACAGGGTCGAGTATGGCTACACCTTC. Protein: CASSQVDRVEYGYTF.

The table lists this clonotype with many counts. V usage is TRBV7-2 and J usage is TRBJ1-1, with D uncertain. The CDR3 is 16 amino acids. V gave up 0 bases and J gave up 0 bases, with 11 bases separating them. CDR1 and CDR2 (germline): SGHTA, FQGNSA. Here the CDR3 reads CASSLASGSLNTEAFF. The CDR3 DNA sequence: TGTGCCAGCAGCTTAGCGTCGGGCAGCTTGAACACTGAAGCTTTCTTT.

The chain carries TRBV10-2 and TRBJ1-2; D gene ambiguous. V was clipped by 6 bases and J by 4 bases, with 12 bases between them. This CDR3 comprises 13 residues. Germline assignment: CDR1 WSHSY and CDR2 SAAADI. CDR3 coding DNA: TGCGCCAGCAGCCCGGCGGGCATCTATGGCTACACCTTC. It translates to CASSPAGIYGYTF.

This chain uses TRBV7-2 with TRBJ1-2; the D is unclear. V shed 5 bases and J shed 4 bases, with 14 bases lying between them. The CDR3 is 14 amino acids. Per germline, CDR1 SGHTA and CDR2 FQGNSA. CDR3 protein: CASSPGRFRYGYTF. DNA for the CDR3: TGTGCCAGCAGCCCGGGGAGGTTTCGCTATGGCTACACCTTC.

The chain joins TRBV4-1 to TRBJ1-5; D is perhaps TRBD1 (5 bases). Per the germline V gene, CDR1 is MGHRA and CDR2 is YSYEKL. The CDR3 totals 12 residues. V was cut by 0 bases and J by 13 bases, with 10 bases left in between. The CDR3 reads CASSQDGQQQHF. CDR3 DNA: TGCGCCAGCAGCCAAGACGGACAACAACAGCATTTT.

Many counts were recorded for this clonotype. The CDR3 coding sequence is TGCAGTGCTAGAGAAGGGGACGGTAGCAATCAGCCCCAGCATTTT. Translating it yields CSAREGDGSNQPQHF. The V call is TRBV20-1, the J call TRBJ1-5, with D possibly being TRBD1 (5 bases). V dropped 0 bases and J dropped 0 bases, with 9 bases sitting between them. Germline V lookup: CDR1 DFQATT, CDR2 SNEGSKA (reference sequence). There are 15 residues in the CDR3.

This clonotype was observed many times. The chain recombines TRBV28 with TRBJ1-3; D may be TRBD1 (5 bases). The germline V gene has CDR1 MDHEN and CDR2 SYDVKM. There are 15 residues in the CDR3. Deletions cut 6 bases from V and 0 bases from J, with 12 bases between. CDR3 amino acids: CASSPGGYSGNTIYF. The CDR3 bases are TGTGCCAGCAGCCCCGGGGGGTACTCTGGAAACACCATATATTTT.

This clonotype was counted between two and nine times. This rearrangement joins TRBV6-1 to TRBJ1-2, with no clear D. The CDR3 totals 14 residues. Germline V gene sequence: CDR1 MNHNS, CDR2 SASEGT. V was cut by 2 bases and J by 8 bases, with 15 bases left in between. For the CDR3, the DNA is TGTGCCAGCAGTGAATTTACCTGGAAACAAGGCTACACCTTC. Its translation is CASSEFTWKQGYTF.

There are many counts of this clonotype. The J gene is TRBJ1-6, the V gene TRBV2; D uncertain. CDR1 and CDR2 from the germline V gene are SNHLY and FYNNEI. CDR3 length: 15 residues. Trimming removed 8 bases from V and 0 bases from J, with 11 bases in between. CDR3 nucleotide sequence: TGTGCCAGCGTTAGGGAGAGCTCCTATAATTCACCCCTCCACTTT. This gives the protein CASVRESSYNSPLHF.

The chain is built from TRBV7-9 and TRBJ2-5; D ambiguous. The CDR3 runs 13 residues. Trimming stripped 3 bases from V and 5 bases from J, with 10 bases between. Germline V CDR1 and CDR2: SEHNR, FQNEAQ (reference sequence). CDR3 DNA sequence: TGTGCCAGCAGCTTGGCGATTAGGGAGACCCAGTACTTC. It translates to CASSLAIRETQYF.

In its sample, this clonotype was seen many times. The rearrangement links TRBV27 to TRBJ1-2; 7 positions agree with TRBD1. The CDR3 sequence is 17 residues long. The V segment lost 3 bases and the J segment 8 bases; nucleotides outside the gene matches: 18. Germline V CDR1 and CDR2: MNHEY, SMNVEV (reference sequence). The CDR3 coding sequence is TGTGCCAGCAGTTTGACGACAGGGACAGCCCCCGACCGCGGCTACACCTTC. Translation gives CASSLTTGTAPDRGYTF.

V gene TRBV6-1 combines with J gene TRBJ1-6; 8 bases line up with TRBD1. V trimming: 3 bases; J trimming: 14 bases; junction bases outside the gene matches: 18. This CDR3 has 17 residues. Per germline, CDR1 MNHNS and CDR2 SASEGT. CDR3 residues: CASSDSGTGRMRGTLHF. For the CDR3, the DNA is TGTGCCAGCAGTGATTCCGGGACAGGACGAATGAGAGGAACCCTCCACTTT.

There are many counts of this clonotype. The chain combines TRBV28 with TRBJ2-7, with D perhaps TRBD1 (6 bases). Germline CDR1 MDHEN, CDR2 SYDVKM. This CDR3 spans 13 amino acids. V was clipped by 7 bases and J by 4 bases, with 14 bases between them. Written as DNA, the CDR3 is TGTGCCAGCACCAACGACAGGAATTACGAGCAGTACTTC. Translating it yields CASTNDRNYEQYF.

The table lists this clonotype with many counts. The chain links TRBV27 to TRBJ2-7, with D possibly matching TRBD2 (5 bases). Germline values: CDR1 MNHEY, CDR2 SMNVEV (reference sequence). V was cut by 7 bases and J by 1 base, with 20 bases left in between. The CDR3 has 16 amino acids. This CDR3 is CASKEPGKFLSYEQYF. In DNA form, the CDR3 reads TGTGCCAGCAAGGAACCGGGAAAATTCTTATCCTACGAGCAGTACTTC.